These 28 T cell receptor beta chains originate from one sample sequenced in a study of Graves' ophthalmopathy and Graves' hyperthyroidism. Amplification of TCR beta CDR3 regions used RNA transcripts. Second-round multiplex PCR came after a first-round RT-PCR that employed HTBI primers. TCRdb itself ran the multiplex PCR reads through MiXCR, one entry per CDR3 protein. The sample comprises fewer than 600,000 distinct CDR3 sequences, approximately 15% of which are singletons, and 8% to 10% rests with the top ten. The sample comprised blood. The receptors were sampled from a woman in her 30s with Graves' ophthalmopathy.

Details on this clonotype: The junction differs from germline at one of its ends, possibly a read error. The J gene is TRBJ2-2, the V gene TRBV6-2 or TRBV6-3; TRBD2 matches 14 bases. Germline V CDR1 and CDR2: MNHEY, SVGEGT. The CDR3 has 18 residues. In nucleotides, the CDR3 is TGTGCCAGCAGTCATCGACTAGCGGGGGGGACTAACTCCGGGGATCTGTTTTTT. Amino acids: CASSHRLAGGTNSGDLFF.

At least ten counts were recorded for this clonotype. CDR3 DNA sequence: TGTGCCAGCAGCCAAGGGACCGCAGGGGGCTACACCTTC. Its protein product is CASSQGTAGGYTF. This chain uses TRBV16 with TRBJ1-2, with D tentatively TRBD1 (5 bases). Germline CDR1 is KGHSY and CDR2 is FQNENV. Trimming removed 2 bases from V and 8 bases from J, with 12 bases in between. This CDR3 spans 13 amino acids.

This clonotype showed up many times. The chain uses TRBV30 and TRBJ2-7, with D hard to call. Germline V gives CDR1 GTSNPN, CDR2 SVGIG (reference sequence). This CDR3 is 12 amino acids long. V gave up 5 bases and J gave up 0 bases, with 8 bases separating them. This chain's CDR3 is CAWGQSSYEQYF. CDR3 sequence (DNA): TGTGCCTGGGGGCAGAGCTCCTACGAGCAGTACTTC.

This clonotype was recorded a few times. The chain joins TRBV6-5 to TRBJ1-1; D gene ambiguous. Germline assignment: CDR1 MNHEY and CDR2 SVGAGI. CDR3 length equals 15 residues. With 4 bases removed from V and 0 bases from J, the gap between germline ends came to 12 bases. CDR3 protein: CASSSDRAMNTEAFF. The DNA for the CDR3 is TGTGCCAGCAGTTCAGACCGGGCCATGAACACTGAAGCTTTCTTT.

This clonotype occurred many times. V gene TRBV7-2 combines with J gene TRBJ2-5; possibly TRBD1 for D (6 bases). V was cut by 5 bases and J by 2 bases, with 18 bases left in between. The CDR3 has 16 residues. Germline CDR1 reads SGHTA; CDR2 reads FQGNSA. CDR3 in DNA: TGTGCCAGCAGCCCCTATGGGGGCCGGGTTCAAGAGACCCAGTACTTC. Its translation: CASSPYGGRVQETQYF.

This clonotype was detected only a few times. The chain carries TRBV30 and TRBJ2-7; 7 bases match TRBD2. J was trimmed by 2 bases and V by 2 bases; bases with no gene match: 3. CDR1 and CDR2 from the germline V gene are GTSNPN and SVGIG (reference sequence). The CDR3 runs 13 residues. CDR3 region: CAWSQGTTYEQYF. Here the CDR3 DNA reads TGTGCCTGGAGTCAAGGGACTACCTACGAGCAGTACTTC.

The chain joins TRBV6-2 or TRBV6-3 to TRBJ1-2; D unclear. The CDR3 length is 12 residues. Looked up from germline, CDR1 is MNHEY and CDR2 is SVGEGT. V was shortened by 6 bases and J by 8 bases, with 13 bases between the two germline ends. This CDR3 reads CASRLVTEGYTF. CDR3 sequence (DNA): TGTGCCAGCAGACTCGTTACTGAAGGCTACACCTTC.

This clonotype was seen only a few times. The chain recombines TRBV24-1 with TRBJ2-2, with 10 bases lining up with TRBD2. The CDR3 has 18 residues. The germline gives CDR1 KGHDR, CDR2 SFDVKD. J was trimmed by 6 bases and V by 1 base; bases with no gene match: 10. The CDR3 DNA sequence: TGTGCCACCAGTGATTTCCCCAAAGCGGGGGGGCCGGCCGGGGAGCTGTTTTTT. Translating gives CATSDFPKAGGPAGELFF.

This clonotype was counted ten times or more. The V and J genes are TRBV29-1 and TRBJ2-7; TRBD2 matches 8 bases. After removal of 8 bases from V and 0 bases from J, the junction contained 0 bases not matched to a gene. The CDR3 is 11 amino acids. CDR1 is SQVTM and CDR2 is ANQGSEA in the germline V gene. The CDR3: CSLAGSYEQYF. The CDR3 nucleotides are TGCAGCCTAGCGGGCTCCTACGAGCAGTACTTC.

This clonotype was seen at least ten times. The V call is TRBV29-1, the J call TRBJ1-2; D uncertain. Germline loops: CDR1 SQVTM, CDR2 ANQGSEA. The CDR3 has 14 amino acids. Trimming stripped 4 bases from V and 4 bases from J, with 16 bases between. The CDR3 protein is CSVVRTEEGYGYTF. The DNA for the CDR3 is TGCAGCGTTGTCCGCACGGAGGAGGGCTATGGCTACACCTTC.

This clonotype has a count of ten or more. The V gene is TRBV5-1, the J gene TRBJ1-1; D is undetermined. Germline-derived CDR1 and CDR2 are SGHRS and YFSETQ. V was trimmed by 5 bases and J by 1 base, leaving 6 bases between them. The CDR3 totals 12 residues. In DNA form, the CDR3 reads TGCGCCAGCAGGACGGAGAACACTGAAGCTTTCTTT. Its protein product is CASRTENTEAFF.

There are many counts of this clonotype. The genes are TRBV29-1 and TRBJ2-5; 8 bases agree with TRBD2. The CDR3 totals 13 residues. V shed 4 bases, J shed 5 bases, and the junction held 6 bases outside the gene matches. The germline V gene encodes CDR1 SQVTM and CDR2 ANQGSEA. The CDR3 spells CSVGGGRRETQYF. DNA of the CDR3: TGCAGCGTTGGGGGCGGGAGGAGGGAGACCCAGTACTTC.

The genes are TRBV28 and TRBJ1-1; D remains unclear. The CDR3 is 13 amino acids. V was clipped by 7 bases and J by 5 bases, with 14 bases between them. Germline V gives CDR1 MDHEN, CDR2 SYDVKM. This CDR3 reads CASKSHIRTEAFF. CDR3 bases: TGTGCCAGCAAATCCCATATTCGGACTGAAGCTTTCTTT.

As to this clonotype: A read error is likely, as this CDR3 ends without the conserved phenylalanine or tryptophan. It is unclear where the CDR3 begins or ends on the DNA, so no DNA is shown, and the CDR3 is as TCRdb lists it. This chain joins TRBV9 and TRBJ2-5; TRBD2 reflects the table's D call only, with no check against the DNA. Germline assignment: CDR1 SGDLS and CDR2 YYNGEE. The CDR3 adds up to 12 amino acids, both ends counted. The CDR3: CASSAPSATQDY.

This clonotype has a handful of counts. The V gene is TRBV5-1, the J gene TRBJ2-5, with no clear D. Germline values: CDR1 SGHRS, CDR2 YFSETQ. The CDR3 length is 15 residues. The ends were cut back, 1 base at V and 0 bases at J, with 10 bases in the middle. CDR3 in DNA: TGCGCCAGCAGCTTGTTGGGCATGTACCAAGAGACCCAGTACTTC. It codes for CASSLLGMYQETQYF.

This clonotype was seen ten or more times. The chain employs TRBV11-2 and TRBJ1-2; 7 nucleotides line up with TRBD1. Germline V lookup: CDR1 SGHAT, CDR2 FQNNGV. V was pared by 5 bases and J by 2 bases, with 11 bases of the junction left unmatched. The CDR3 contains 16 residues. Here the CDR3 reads CASSPTTGRANYGYTF. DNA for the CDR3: TGTGCCAGCAGCCCCACGACAGGGAGGGCCAACTATGGCTACACCTTC.

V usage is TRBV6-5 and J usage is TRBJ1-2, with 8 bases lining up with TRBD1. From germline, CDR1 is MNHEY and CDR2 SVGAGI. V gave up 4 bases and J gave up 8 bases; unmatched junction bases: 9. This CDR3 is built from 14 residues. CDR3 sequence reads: CASSSGDRLWGYTF. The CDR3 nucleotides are TGTGCCAGCAGTTCAGGGGACAGGCTGTGGGGCTACACCTTC.

CDR3 loop: CAISEGQGALGYTF. In nucleotides, the CDR3 is TGTGCCATCAGTGAAGGGCAGGGGGCGCTTGGCTACACCTTC. The chain carries TRBV10-3 and TRBJ1-2; 8 bases are a match to TRBD1. Germline trimming cut 3 bases from V and 7 bases from J; bases unmatched to any gene: 7. Germline CDR1 ENHRY, CDR2 SYGVKD. The CDR3 has 14 residues.

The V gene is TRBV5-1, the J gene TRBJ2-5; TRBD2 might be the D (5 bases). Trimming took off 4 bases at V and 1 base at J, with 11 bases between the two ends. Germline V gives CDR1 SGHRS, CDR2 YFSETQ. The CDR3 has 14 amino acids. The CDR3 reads CASSGRRGQETQYF. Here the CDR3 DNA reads TGCGCCAGCAGCGGAAGACGGGGCCAAGAGACCCAGTACTTC.

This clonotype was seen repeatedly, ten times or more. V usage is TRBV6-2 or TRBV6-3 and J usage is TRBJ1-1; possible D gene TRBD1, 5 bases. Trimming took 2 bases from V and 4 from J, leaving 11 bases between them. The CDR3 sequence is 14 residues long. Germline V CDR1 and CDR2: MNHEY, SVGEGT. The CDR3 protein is CASSYALGVTEAFF. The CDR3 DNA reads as TGTGCCAGCAGTTACGCTTTAGGGGTCACTGAAGCTTTCTTT.

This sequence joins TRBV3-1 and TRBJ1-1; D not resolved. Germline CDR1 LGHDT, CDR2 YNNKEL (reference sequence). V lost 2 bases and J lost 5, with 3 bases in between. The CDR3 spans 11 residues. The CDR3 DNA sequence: TGTGCCAGCAGCCAAAGTACTGAAGCTTTCTTT. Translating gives CASSQSTEAFF.

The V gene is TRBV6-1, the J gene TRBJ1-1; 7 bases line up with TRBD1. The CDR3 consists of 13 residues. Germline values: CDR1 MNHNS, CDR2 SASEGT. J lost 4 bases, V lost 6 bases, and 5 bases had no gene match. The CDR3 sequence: CASRQGQLTEAFF. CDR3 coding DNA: TGTGCCAGCAGACAGGGACAGCTCACTGAAGCTTTCTTT.

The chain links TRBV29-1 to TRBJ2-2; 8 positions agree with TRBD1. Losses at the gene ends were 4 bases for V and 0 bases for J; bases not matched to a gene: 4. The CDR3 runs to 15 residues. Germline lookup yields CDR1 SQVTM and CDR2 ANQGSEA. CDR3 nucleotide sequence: TGCAGCGTTGTCGCCAGGGGGCCGAACACCGGGGAGCTGTTTTTT. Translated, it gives CSVVARGPNTGELFF.

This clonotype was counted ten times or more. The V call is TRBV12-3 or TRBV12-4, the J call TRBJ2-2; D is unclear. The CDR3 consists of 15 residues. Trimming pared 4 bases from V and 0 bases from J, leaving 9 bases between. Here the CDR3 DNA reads TGTGCCAGCAGTTCGACGCACGCGAACACCGGGGAGCTGTTTTTT. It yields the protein CASSSTHANTGELFF.

As DNA, the CDR3 is TGTGCCTGGAGTGTCCATCAAACCGGGACAGGGGGCGTCTACGAGCAGTACTTC. It is translated as CAWSVHQTGTGGVYEQYF. This chain links TRBV30 with TRBJ2-7; 12 nucleotides match TRBD1. The V gene end was trimmed by 0 bases and the J gene end by 3 bases; junction bases not matched to a gene: 12. The V gene's germline CDR1 is GTSNPN and CDR2 SVGIG (reference sequence). The CDR3 covers 18 residues. Together with reference TRBV30 and TRBJ2-7, the CDR3 gives the full variable domain: SQTIHQWPATLVQPVGSPLSLECTVEGTSNPNLYWYRQAAGRGLQLLFYSVGIGQISSEVPQNLSASRPQDRQFILSSKKLLLSDSGFYLCAWSVHQTGTGGVYEQYFGPGTRLTVT.

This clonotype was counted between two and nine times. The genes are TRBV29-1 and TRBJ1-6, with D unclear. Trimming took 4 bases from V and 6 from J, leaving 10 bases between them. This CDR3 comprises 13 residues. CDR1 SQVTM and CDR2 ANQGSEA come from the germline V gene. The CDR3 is CSVGQEINSPLHF. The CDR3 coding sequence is TGCAGCGTTGGGCAGGAGATTAATTCACCCCTCCACTTT.

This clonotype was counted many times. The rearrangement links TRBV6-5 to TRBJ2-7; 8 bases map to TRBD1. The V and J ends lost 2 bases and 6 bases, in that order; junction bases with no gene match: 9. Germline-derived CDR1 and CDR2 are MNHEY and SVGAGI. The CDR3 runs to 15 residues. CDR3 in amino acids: CASSYPPGQGSEQYF. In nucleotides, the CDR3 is TGTGCCAGCAGTTACCCCCCCGGACAGGGATCCGAGCAGTACTTC.

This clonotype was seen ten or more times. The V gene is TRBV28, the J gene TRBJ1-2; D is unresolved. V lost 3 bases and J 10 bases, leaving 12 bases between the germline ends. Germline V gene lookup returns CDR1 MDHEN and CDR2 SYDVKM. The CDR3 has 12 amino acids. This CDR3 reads CASSFRRSSYTF. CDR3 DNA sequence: TGTGCCAGCAGTTTCAGAAGGTCGTCCTACACCTTC.